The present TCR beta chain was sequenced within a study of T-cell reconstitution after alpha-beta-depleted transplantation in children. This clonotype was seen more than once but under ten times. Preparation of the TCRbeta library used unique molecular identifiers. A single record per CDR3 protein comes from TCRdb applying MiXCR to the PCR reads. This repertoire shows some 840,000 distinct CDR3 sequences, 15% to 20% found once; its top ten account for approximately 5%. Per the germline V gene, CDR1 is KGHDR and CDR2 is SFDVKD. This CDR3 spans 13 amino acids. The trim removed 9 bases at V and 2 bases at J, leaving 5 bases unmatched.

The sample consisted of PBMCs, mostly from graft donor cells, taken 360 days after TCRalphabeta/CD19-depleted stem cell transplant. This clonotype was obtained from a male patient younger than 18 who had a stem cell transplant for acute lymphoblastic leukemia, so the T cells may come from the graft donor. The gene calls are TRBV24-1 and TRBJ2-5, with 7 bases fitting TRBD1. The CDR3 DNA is TGTGCCACCGCCCCGGACAGGCAAGAGACCCAGTACTTC. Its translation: CATAPDRQETQYF.